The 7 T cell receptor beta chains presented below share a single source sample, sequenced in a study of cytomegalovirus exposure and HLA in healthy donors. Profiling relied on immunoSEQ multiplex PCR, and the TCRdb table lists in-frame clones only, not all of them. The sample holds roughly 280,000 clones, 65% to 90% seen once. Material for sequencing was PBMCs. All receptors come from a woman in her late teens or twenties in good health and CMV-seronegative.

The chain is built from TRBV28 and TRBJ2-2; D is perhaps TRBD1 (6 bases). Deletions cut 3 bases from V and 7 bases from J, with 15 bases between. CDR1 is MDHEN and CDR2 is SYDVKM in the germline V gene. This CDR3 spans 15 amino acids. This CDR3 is CASSFGAGEGGELFF. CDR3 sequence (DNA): TGTGCCAGCAGTTTTGGGGCAGGGGAAGGCGGGGAGCTGTTTTTT. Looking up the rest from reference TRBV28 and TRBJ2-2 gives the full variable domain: DVKVTQSSRYLVKRTGEKVFLECVQDMDHENMFWYRQDPGLGLRLIYFSYDVKMKEKGDIPEGYSVSREKKERFSLILESASTNQTSMYLCASSFGAGEGGELFFGEGSRLTVL.

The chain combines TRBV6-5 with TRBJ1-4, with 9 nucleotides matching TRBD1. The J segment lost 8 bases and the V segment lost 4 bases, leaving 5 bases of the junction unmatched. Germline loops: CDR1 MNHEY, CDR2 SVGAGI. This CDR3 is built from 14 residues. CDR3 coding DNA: TGTGCCAGCAGTTGGGACAGGGAGAACGAAAAACTGTTTTTT. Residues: CASSWDRENEKLFF.

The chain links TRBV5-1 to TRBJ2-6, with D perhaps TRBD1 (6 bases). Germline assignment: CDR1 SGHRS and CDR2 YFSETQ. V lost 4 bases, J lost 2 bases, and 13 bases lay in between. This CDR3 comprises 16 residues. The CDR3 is CASSLLQGTGANVLTF. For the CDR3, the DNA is TGCGCCAGCAGCCTCCTACAGGGAACTGGGGCCAACGTCCTGACTTTC.

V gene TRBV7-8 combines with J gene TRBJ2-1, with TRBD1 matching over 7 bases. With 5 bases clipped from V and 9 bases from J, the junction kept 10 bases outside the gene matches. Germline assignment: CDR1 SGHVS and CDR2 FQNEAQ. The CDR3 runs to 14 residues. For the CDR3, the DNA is TGTGCCAGCAGCCCCCCAAAACAGGGGACTGAGCAGTTCTTC. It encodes CASSPPKQGTEQFF.

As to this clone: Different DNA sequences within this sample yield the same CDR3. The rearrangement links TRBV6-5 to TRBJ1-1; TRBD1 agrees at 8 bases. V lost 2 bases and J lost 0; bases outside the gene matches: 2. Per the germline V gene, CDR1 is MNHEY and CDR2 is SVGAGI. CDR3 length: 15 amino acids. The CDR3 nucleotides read TGTGCCAGCAGTTACCGACAGGGGATGAACACTGAAGCTTTCTTT. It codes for CASSYRQGMNTEAFF.

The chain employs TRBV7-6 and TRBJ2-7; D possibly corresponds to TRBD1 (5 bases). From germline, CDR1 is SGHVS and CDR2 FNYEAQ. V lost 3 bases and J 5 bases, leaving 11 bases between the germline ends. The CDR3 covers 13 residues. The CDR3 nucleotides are TGTGCCAGCAGCTTCGGGCGACAGAACGAGCAGTACTTC. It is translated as CASSFGRQNEQYF.

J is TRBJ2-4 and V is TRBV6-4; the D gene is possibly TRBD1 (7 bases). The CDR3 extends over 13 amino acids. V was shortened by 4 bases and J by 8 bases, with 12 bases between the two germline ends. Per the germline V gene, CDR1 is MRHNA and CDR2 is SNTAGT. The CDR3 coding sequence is TGTGCCAGCAGTGTTTCAGGGGGGCACATTCAGTACTTC. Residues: CASSVSGGHIQYF.